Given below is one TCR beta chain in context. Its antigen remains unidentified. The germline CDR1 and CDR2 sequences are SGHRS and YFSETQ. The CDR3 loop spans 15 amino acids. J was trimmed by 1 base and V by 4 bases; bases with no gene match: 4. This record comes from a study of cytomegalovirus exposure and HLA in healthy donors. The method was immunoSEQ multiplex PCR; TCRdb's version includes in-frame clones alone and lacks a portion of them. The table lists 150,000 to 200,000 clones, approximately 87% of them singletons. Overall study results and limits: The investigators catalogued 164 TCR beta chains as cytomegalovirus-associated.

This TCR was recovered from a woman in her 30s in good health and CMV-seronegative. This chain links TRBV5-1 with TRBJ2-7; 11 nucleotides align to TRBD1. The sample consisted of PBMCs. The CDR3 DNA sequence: TGCGCCAGCAGCGGAGGGACAGGGGGTTCCTACGAGCAGTACTTC. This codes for CASSGGTGGSYEQYF.